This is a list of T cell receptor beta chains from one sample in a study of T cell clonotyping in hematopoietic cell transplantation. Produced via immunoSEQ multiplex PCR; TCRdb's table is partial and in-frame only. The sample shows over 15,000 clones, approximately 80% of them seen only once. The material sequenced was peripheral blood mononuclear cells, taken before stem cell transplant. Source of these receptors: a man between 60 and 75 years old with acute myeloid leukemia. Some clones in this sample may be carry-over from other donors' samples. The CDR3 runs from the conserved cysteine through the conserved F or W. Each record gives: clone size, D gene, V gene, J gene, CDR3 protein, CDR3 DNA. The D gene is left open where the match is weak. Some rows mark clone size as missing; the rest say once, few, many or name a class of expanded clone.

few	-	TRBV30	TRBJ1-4	CAWSWRMDEKLFF	TGTGCCTGGAGTTGGAGGATGGATGAAAAACTGTTTTTT
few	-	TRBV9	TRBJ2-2	CASSLISDTGELFF	TGTGCCAGCAGCCTAATCTCAGACACCGGGGAGCTGTTTTTT
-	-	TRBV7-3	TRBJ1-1	CASSFGPGETEAFF	-
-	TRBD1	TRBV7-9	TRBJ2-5	CASSSGTVQETQYF	TGTGCCAGCAGCTCTGGGACAGTACAAGAGACCCAGTACTTC
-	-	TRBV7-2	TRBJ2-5	CASSLVSGQETQYF	TGTGCCAGCAGCTTAGTTTCGGGGCAAGAGACCCAGTACTTC
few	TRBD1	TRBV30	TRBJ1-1	CAWKGAWAEAFF	TGTGCCTGGAAGGGGGCCTGGGCTGAAGCTTTCTTT
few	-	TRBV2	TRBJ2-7	CASSDRDSRFGAYF	TGTGCCAGCAGTGATCGGGACTCCAGGTTCGGGGCGTACTTC
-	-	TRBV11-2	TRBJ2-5	CASSLETGGTQYF	TGTGCCAGCAGCTTAGAGACGGGTGGCACCCAGTACTTC
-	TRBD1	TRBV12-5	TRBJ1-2	CASGPTGAYGYTF	TGTGCTAGTGGTCCGACAGGGGCCTATGGCTACACCTTC
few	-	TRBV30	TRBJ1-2	CACETGENGYTF	TGTGCCTGTGAAACAGGAGAGAATGGCTACACCTTC
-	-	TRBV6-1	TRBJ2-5	CASGLRTQLRETQYF	TGTGCCAGCGGCTTAAGGACTCAACTCAGAGAGACCCAGTACTTC
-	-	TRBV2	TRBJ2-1	CASSDKDNYYNEQFF	TGTGCCAGCAGTGATAAGGACAACTACTACAATGAGCAGTTCTTC
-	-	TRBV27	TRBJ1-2	CASLSRNYGYTF	TGTGCCAGCCTCAGTCGTAACTATGGCTACACCTTC
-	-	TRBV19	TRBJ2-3	CASSRGYTQYF	TGTGCCAGTAGTAGGGGGTATACGCAGTATTTT
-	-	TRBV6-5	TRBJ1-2	CASRRARNYGYTF	TGTGCCAGCCGGAGGGCCCGTAACTATGGCTACACCTTC
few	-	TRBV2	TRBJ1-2	CASSVEGGYDYGYTF	TGTGCCAGCAGTGTAGAGGGGGGTTACGACTATGGCTACACCTTC
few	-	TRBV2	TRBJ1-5	CASSELGGVNNQPQHF	TGTGCCAGCAGTGAATTGGGGGGCGTCAACAATCAGCCCCAGCATTTT
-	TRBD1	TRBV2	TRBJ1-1	CASRDDRALKIEAFF	TGTGCCAGCAGGGACGACAGGGCCCTTAAAATTGAAGCTTTCTTT
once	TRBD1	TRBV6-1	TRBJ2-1	CASSDYPTGTGSYNEQFF	TGTGCCAGCAGTGACTACCCGACCGGGACAGGCTCCTACAATGAGCAGTTCTTC
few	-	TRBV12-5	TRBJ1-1	CASGLGTEAFF	TGTGCTAGTGGTTTGGGCACTGAAGCTTTCTTT
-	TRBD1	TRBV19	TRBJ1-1	CASMRTGLETEAFF	TGTGCCAGTATGAGGACAGGGCTGGAGACTGAAGCTTTCTTT
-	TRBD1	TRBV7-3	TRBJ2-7	CATYLLGTGVLGQYF	TGTGCCACCTATCTTCTCGGGACAGGGGTCCTCGGGCAGTACTTC
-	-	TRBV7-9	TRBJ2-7	CASSLSEYEQYF	TGTGCCAGCAGCTTATCGGAGTACGAGCAGTACTTC
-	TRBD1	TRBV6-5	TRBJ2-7	CASSYTQGAPYEQYF	TGTGCCAGCAGTTACACCCAGGGGGCCCCCTACGAGCAGTACTTC
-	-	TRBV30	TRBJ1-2	CAWSHGLRGPLKGYTF	TGTGCCTGGAGTCACGGCCTTAGGGGACCTCTGAAGGGCTACACCTTC
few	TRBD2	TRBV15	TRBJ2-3	CATSSSLGLAGRTDTQYF	TGTGCCACCAGCAGCTCACTAGGACTAGCGGGGAGGACAGATACGCAGTATTTT
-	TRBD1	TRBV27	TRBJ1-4	CASSRQGEEKLFF	TGTGCCAGCAGCCGACAGGGGGAAGAAAAACTGTTTTTT